The 27 T cell receptor beta chains below all came from one sample that was sequenced in a study of shared clonotypes between healthy human individuals. Measured with immunoSEQ multiplex PCR; TCRdb has only the in-frame clones, and not every one. The sample includes roughly 490,000 clones, over 60% of them seen just once. The sequenced sample consisted of PBMCs. These receptors originate from a woman aged 40 to 50 in good health. Some clones in this sample may be carry-over from other donors' samples.

CDR3 residues: CASSGGVSYNEQFF. The CDR3 DNA reads as TGCGCCAGCAGTGGCGGGGTTAGCTACAATGAGCAGTTCTTC. This chain connects TRBV5-1 to TRBJ2-1, with D possibly TRBD2 on 6 matching bases. V was cut by 5 bases and J by 3 bases, with 12 bases left in between. The CDR3 covers 14 residues. Germline V gene lookup returns CDR1 SGHRS and CDR2 YFSETQ.

This clone has more than one count but fewer than ten. This chain uses TRBV6-1 with TRBJ1-2, with TRBD1 as a possible D gene (5 bases). Germline-derived CDR1 and CDR2 are MNHNS and SASEGT. Trimming removed 8 bases from V and 3 bases from J, with 16 bases in between. This CDR3 comprises 14 residues. CDR3 nucleotide sequence: TGTGCCAGCCTACCGGGGGAATGGCACTATGGCTACACCTTC. Translation gives CASLPGEWHYGYTF.

The V call is TRBV5-5, the J call TRBJ2-7, with D possibly matching TRBD2 (6 bases). Germline V gene data show CDR1 as SGHKS and CDR2 as YYEKEE (reference sequence). CDR3 size: 14 residues. V lost 4 bases and J 0 bases, leaving 11 bases between the germline ends. The CDR3 reads CASSGEAHSYEQYF. DNA for the CDR3: TGTGCCAGCAGCGGGGAGGCCCACTCCTACGAGCAGTACTTC.

The V call is TRBV7-8, the J call TRBJ2-7; maybe TRBD2 (6 bases). V lost 1 base to trimming and J lost 1 base, with 14 bases between them. Germline V lookup: CDR1 SGHVS, CDR2 FQNEAQ. This CDR3 spans 16 amino acids. For the CDR3, the DNA is TGTGCCAGCAGCTTAGGCGGTAGCGGAGGGTCCTACGAGCAGTACTTC. Amino acid sequence: CASSLGGSGGSYEQYF.

This clone was detected only once. The gene calls are TRBV5-1 and TRBJ2-3; no firm D call. The germline V gene encodes CDR1 SGHRS and CDR2 YFSETQ. CDR3 length equals 14 residues. V dropped 7 bases and J dropped 2 bases, with 14 bases sitting between them. CDR3 nucleotide sequence: TGCGCCAGCGTGGCAGGAGCGACCACAGATACGCAGTATTTT. Translating gives CASVAGATTDTQYF.

This chain connects TRBV15 to TRBJ2-2; 7 bases align to TRBD2. Germline values: CDR1 LNHNV, CDR2 YYDKDF (reference sequence). The CDR3 runs to 17 residues. V was clipped by 0 bases and J by 1 base; unmatched bases: 5. CDR3 amino acids: CATSRDRASGNTGELFF. DNA for the CDR3: TGTGCCACCAGCAGAGATAGGGCTAGCGGGAACACCGGGGAGCTGTTTTTT.

This clone was detected only a few times. V usage is TRBV18 and J usage is TRBJ2-4; D is ambiguous. The V and J ends lost 5 bases and 1 base respectively, with 12 bases between them. Germline V gene lookup returns CDR1 KGHSH and CDR2 LQKENI. CDR3 length: 15 amino acids. Written as DNA, the CDR3 is TGTGCCAGCTCAAACGCCGGTCTTGCCAAAAACATTCAGTACTTC. This sequence encodes CASSNAGLAKNIQYF.

This chain uses TRBV6-1 with TRBJ2-3; possibly TRBD2 for D (6 bases). Germline assignment: CDR1 MNHNS and CDR2 SASEGT. CDR3 length equals 13 residues. V lost 5 bases and J 5 bases, leaving 11 bases between the germline ends. CDR3 bases: TGTGCCAGCAGTAGGACTAATAGAGATACGCAGTATTTT. Amino acid sequence: CASSRTNRDTQYF.

The gene calls are TRBV7-3 and TRBJ2-1, with 11 positions matching TRBD2. The CDR3 is 19 amino acids. V shed 2 bases and J 3 bases; nucleotides not matched to a gene: 12. CDR1 and CDR2 (germline): SGHTA, FQGTGA. CDR3 residues: CASSLSGLADSIGYNEQFF. CDR3 DNA: TGTGCCAGCAGCTTATCGGGACTAGCGGACTCTATCGGCTACAATGAGCAGTTCTTC.

This clone was recorded only once. The sample carries other DNA sequences with the same CDR3. The chain recombines TRBV10-3 with TRBJ1-1; D not certain. V lost 6 bases to trimming and J lost 1 base, with 3 bases between them. CDR1 is ENHRY and CDR2 is SYGVKD in the germline V gene. The CDR3 has 11 residues. The CDR3: CAIRENTEAFF. As DNA, the CDR3 is TGTGCCATCAGAGAGAACACTGAAGCTTTCTTT.

V and J are TRBV7-8 and TRBJ2-5; no reliable D call. The CDR3 loop spans 12 amino acids. In germline, CDR1 is SGHVS, CDR2 FQNEAQ. Trimming pared 5 bases from V and 1 base from J, leaving 5 bases between. The CDR3 loop is CASSRSQETQYF. The DNA of the CDR3 is TGTGCCAGCAGCAGGAGCCAAGAGACCCAGTACTTC.

J is TRBJ2-7 and V is TRBV29-1; maybe TRBD2 (7 bases). The CDR3 contains 13 residues. V was cut by 4 bases and J by 5 bases, with 15 bases left in between. Germline V gene lookup returns CDR1 SQVTM and CDR2 ANQGSEA. CDR3 sequence reads: CSVVRGGGNEQYF. CDR3 sequence (DNA): TGCAGCGTTGTGCGCGGGGGCGGGAACGAGCAGTACTTC.

This chain joins TRBV27 and TRBJ2-1; D might be TRBD1 or TRBD2, each matching 5 bases. This CDR3 region has 15 residues. In germline, CDR1 is MNHEY, CDR2 SMNVEV (reference sequence). Trimming cost V 6 bases and J 5 bases, with 17 bases left between them. The CDR3 reads CASSPRGVGHNEQFF. The CDR3 DNA sequence: TGTGCCAGCAGCCCGAGGGGTGTAGGGCACAATGAGCAGTTCTTC.

The chain combines TRBV10-3 with TRBJ2-3, with D maybe TRBD1 (6 bases). Trimming stripped 10 bases from V and 0 bases from J, with 23 bases between. The length of the CDR3 is 17 residues. CDR1 and CDR2 from the germline V gene are ENHRY and SYGVKD. Written as DNA, the CDR3 is TGTGCCACCACCCCTAACGGACAGCAAACTAGCACAGATACGCAGTATTTT. Protein product: CATTPNGQQTSTDTQYF.

In this sample, this clone turned up once. The chain joins TRBV6-6 to TRBJ2-1, with 7 positions matching TRBD2. Germline assignment: CDR1 MNHNY and CDR2 SVGAGI (reference sequence). The CDR3 length is 15 residues. After removal of 0 bases from V and 5 bases from J, the junction contained 4 bases not matched to a gene. The CDR3 coding sequence is TGTGCCAGCAGTTACTCCCTAGCGGATAACAATGAGCAGTTCTTC. This gives the protein CASSYSLADNNEQFF.

The rearrangement uses TRBV19 and TRBJ1-2; D is possibly TRBD1 (6 bases). V dropped 8 bases and J dropped 5 bases, with 15 bases sitting between them. CDR1 is LNHDA, CDR2 SQIVND, per germline (reference sequence). The CDR3 is made up of 13 amino acids. Here the CDR3 DNA reads TGTGCCAGTTGGCCGGGACACCTGTATGGCTACACCTTC. It yields the protein CASWPGHLYGYTF.

The V call is TRBV30, the J call TRBJ2-7; possibly TRBD1 for D (5 bases). Trimming left V 4 bases short and J 1 base short, with 8 bases between. The CDR3 length is 12 residues. CDR1 GTSNPN and CDR2 SVGIG come from the germline V gene (reference sequence). The CDR3 DNA is TGTGCCTGGAACGGACAATCCTACGAGCAGTACTTC. This translates into CAWNGQSYEQYF.

This rearrangement joins TRBV10-3 to TRBJ1-2; a possible D gene is TRBD1 (6 bases). Trimming removed 11 bases at V and 3 bases at J, with 13 bases between. CDR1 and CDR2 (germline): ENHRY, SYGVKD. The CDR3 extends over 12 amino acids. The CDR3 loop is CAASGGDYGYTF. The CDR3 coding sequence is TGTGCCGCGTCGGGGGGCGACTATGGCTACACCTTC.

The gene calls are TRBV28 and TRBJ2-7; 8 bases match TRBD1. The germline V gene encodes CDR1 MDHEN and CDR2 SYDVKM. The CDR3 covers 16 residues. V shed 7 bases and J 0 bases; nucleotides not matched to a gene: 11. The CDR3 sequence is CASNLSSGTGSYEQYF. The CDR3 region has the DNA TGTGCCAGCAACCTAAGTTCCGGGACAGGCTCCTACGAGCAGTACTTC.

The chain has TRBV7-8 and TRBJ2-7; D unclear. The V gene lost 1 base and the J gene lost 0 bases, with 16 bases spanning the gap. Germline CDR1 reads SGHVS; CDR2 reads FQNEAQ. This CDR3 has 17 amino acids. This CDR3 is CASSLVAGMRSSYEQYF. Here the CDR3 DNA reads TGTGCCAGCAGCTTAGTGGCAGGCATGCGGAGCTCCTACGAGCAGTACTTC.

The chain combines TRBV30 with TRBJ2-1; 8 bases map to TRBD1. V dropped 0 bases and J dropped 3; count of bases not matched to a gene: 4. The CDR3 has 15 residues. CDR1 GTSNPN and CDR2 SVGIG come from the germline V gene (reference sequence). The CDR3 nucleotides are TGTGCCTGGAGTGTAGGGACAGGTGTCTACAATGAGCAGTTCTTC. Encoded protein: CAWSVGTGVYNEQFF. Looking up the rest from reference TRBV30 and TRBJ2-1 gives the full variable domain: SQTIHQWPATLVQPVGSPLSLECTVEGTSNPNLYWYRQAAGRGLQLLFYSVGIGQISSEVPQNLSASRPQDRQFILSSKKLLLSDSGFYLCAWSVGTGVYNEQFFGPGTRLTVL.

Points on this clone: This specimen includes other DNA sequences encoding the same CDR3. The chain links TRBV7-6 to TRBJ2-1; D is undetermined. The CDR3 is 11 residues long. V dropped 1 base and J dropped 6 bases, with 1 base sitting between them. Germline V gene sequence: CDR1 SGHVS, CDR2 FNYEAQ. The CDR3 DNA reads TGTGCCAGCAGCTTAGGCAATGAGCAGTTCTTC. It translates to CASSLGNEQFF.

A note on this clone: Compared with germline, one end of the junction differs, possibly owing to a read error. This sequence joins TRBV7-7 and TRBJ2-3; maybe TRBD1 (6 bases). This CDR3 has 15 amino acids. Germline V gives CDR1 SSHAT, CDR2 FNYEAQ (reference sequence). The CDR3 bases are TGTGCTAGCAGCTTGGGTACAGGGCACACAGATACGCAGTATTTT. Protein: CASSLGTGHTDTQYF.

This sequence joins TRBV12-2 and TRBJ1-4. TRBV12-2 has pseudogene status. The CDR3 is 14 residues long. As DNA, the CDR3 is TGTGCAAGTCGCTTAGATCGGGGTGCGGTCTGGCTGTTTTTT. Encoded protein: CASRLDRGAVWLFF.

V is TRBV5-1 and J is TRBJ2-1, with 10 bases lining up with TRBD2. The CDR3 contains 15 residues. Trimming took 0 bases from V and 7 from J; bases not matched to a gene: 4. CDR1 SGHRS and CDR2 YFSETQ come from the germline V gene. The CDR3 bases are TGCGCCAGCAGCTTGGAGAGCGGGAGGGAAAATGAGCAGTTCTTC. Residues: CASSLESGRENEQFF. Using reference TRBV5-1 and TRBJ2-1 for the parts outside the CDR3, the full variable domain is KAGVTQTPRYLIKTRGQQVTLSCSPISGHRSVSWYQQTPGQGLQFLFEYFSETQRNKGNFPGRFSGRQFSNSRSEMNVSTLELGDSALYLCASSLESGRENEQFFGPGTRLTVL.

The chain employs TRBV2 and TRBJ2-5, with D perhaps TRBD1 (6 bases). Between the trimmed V and J ends, which lost 7 bases and 1 base, there was a span of 13 bases. Germline assignment: CDR1 SNHLY and CDR2 FYNNEI. The CDR3 has 14 residues. The DNA for the CDR3 is TGTGCCAGCAAGGAAGGGACATTCCAAGAGACCCAGTACTTC. This encodes CASKEGTFQETQYF.

This chain uses TRBV2 with TRBJ2-3; the D gene is possibly TRBD2 (6 bases). The CDR3 is 16 residues long. Germline CDR1 SNHLY, CDR2 FYNNEI. V lost 6 bases and J 0 bases, leaving 16 bases between the germline ends. In DNA form, the CDR3 reads TGTGCCAGCAGCTTGAGTAGCGGACCTAGCACAGATACGCAGTATTTT. Amino acids: CASSLSSGPSTDTQYF.